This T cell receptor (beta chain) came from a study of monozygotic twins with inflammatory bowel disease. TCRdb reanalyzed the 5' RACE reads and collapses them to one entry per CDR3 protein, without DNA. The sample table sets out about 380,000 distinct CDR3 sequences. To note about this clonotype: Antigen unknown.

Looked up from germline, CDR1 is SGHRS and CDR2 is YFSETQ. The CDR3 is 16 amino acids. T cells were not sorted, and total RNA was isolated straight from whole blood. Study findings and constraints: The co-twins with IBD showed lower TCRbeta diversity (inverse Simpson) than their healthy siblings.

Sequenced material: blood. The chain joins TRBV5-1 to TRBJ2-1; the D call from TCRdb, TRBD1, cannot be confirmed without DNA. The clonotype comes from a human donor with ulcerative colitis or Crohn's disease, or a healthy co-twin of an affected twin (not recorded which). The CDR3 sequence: CASSSGQGMSYNEQFF.